This T cell receptor (beta chain) comes out of a study of identical twins. MiXCR, applied by TCRdb to the 5' RACE reads, yields one record per CDR3 protein. Seen here are roughly 490,000 distinct CDR3 sequences, roughly an eighth observed once, and the top ten hold approximately 1%. The V end was cut by 7 bases, the J end by 7 bases, with 16 bases between. The length of the CDR3 is 14 residues. Germline lookup yields CDR1 MNHNY and CDR2 SVGAGI (reference sequence). These data were also reused for a study on yellow fever vaccine responses in identical twins.

V usage is TRBV6-6 and J usage is TRBJ2-2; D might be TRBD2 (6 bases). This receptor was identified in a woman between 18 and 29 years old in good health. Material: CD4+ T cells sorted from blood. CDR3 residues: CASIKEGGGGELFF. DNA of the CDR3: TGTGCCAGCATAAAGGAGGGAGGTGGCGGGGAGCTGTTTTTT.